The rows below give T cell receptor beta chains drawn from one sample of a study of blood T cell repertoires in COVID-19. The protocol was immunoSEQ multiplex PCR, while the TCRdb copy is restricted to in-frame clones and leaves out a portion. Altogether about 71,000 clones are present, about 81% being singletons, with the ten largest covering around 13%. Sequencing was done on a sample of peripheral blood. These receptors originate from a woman older than 75 with acute or convalescent COVID-19. Each CDR3 is given without its conserved first and last residue. Each record gives: V gene, J gene, D gene, CDR3 protein. D genes are given only for firm matches.

TRBV20-1	TRBJ2-5	-	SAGEGETQY
TRBV27	TRBJ1-5	-	ASSLHGSNQPQH
TRBV7-3	TRBJ2-3	-	ASSFAVTSTDTQY
TRBV27	TRBJ1-3	-	ASSLGGSSGNTIY
TRBV5-1	TRBJ1-1	-	ASSLEAGRTEAF
TRBV29-1	TRBJ1-2	-	SADEGGARGYT
TRBV9	TRBJ2-7	TRBD1	ASSSGDRGYEQY
TRBV18	TRBJ2-4	TRBD2	ASSPLTSGLAKNIQY
TRBV2	TRBJ2-1	-	ASRGAGYNEQF
TRBV5-4	TRBJ2-2	-	ASSPRRGGELF
TRBV27	TRBJ2-3	TRBD2	ASSLGTSGADTQY